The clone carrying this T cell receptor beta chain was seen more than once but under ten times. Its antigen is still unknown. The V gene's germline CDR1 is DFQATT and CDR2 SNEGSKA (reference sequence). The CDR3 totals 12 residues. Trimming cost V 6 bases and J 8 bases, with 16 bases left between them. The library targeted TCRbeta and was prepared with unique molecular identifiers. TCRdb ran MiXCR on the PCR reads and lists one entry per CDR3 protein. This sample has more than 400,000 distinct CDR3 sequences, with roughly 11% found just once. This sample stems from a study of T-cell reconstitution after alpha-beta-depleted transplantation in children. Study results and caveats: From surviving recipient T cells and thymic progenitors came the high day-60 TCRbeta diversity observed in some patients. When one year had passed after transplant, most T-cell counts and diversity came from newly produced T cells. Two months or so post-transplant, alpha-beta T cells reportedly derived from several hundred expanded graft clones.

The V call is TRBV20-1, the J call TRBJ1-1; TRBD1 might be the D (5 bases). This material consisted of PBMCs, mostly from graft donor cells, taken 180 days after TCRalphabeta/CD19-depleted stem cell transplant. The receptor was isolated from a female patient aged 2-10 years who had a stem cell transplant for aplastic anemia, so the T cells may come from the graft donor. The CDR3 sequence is CSATGTLPEAFF. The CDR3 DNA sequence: TGCAGTGCAACCGGGACGCTCCCCGAAGCTTTCTTT.